This T cell receptor (beta chain) is from a study of PD-L1 blockade in urothelial cancer. Generated by immunoSEQ multiplex PCR, the TCRdb table keeps only in-frame clones and is missing some. Among approximately 110,000 clones listed, around 82% were seen once. V trimming: 10 bases; J trimming: 10 bases; junction bases outside the gene matches: 14. Looked up from germline, CDR1 is SNHLY and CDR2 is FYNNEI. The CDR3 sequence is 14 residues long. There were between 1 and 8 samples from each patient, taken pretreatment and on-treatment. Material: PBMCs, obtained around atezolizumab (anti-PD-L1) treatment. The chain has TRBV2 and TRBJ2-1; 9 positions match TRBD1. The clonotype comes from a man aged 50 or older with urothelial cancer. The CDR3 protein is CATEQGANRFEQFF. CDR3 DNA sequence: TGTGCCACCGAACAGGGGGCCAACCGCTTCGAGCAGTTCTTC.